The clone carrying this TCR beta chain was observed a few times. As yet, its antigen is unknown. Germline CDR1 is MNHEY and CDR2 is SVGEGT. The CDR3 covers 17 residues. J was trimmed by 3 bases and V by 7 bases; bases with no gene match: 9. The sample is drawn from a study of T-cell reconstitution after alpha-beta-depleted transplantation in children. Study-level findings and limits: A year post-transplant, T-cell counts and diversity derived mostly from newly produced T cells. Two months or so post-transplant, alpha-beta T cells reportedly derived from several hundred expanded graft clones. In some patients, recipient T cells and intrathymic progenitors surviving conditioning explained high day-60 diversity.

A TCRbeta library incorporating unique molecular identifiers was prepared. A single record per CDR3 protein comes from TCRdb applying MiXCR to the PCR reads. The sample includes more than 500,000 distinct CDR3 sequences, about 10% of them seen just once. This chain uses TRBV6-2 or TRBV6-3 with TRBJ2-5, with 15 bases identical to TRBD2. The sequenced sample was PBMCs, mostly from graft donor cells, obtained 180 days after TCRalphabeta/CD19-depleted stem cell transplant. The clonotype originates from a female patient between 2 and 10 years old who had a stem cell transplant for aplastic anemia, so the T cells may come from the graft donor. The CDR3 nucleotides are TGTGCCAGCACCCCCGGACTAGCGGGAGGGCCTGAAGAGACCCAGTACTTC. Translating it yields CASTPGLAGGPEETQYF.